These 15 T cell receptor beta chains were sequenced from one sample in a study of blood T cell repertoires in COVID-19. The data were produced by immunoSEQ multiplex PCR, yet TCRdb's version contains in-frame clones alone and is incomplete. The sample lists about 240,000 clones; 83% were seen once. The sample consisted of peripheral blood. The receptors stem from a human donor in a cohort sampled during active COVID-19.

J is TRBJ1-6 and V is TRBV3-1 (or the pseudogene TRBV3-2); 9 nucleotides match TRBD1. J was trimmed by 7 bases and V by 1 base; bases with no gene match: 5. The CDR3 has 16 amino acids. Germline lookup yields CDR1 LGHDT and CDR2 YNNKEL (reference sequence). CDR3 sequence: CASSQAGTGRNSPLHF. For the CDR3, the DNA is TGTGCCAGCAGCCAAGCCGGGACAGGGAGGAATTCACCCCTCCACTTT.

This rearrangement joins TRBV2 to TRBJ2-3; 9 bases agree with TRBD2. CDR3 length equals 14 residues. Germline V gene sequence: CDR1 SNHLY, CDR2 FYNNEI. This CDR3 is CARRSAGGADTQYF. Here the CDR3 DNA reads TGTGCTCGGAGATCGGCGGGAGGGGCAGATACGCAGTATTTT.

The rearrangement joins TRBV18 to TRBJ2-7; D unresolved. CDR3 length: 13 residues. V was trimmed by 2 bases and J by 6 bases, leaving 11 bases between them. The germline V gene encodes CDR1 KGHSH and CDR2 LQKENI. In nucleotides, the CDR3 is TGTGCCAGCTCACCAACCGATTCGGGCGAGCAGTACTTC. The encoded protein is CASSPTDSGEQYF. Looking up the rest from reference TRBV18 and TRBJ2-7 gives the full variable domain: NAGVMQNPRHLVRRRGQEARLRCSPMKGHSHVYWYRQLPEEGLKFMVYLQKENIIDESGMPKERFSAEFPKEGPSILRIQQVVRGDSAAYFCASSPTDSGEQYFGPGTRLTVT.

The gene calls are TRBV18 and TRBJ1-6; TRBD1 is a possible D gene (5 bases). Germline V gene data show CDR1 as KGHSH and CDR2 as LQKENI. This CDR3 is built from 16 residues. V was pared by 5 bases and J by 5 bases, with 16 bases between. Written as DNA, the CDR3 is TGTGCCAGCTCAGCCCCGGGACTGAGAAATAATTCACCCCTCCACTTT. Its translation: CASSAPGLRNNSPLHF.

The J gene is TRBJ1-4, the V gene TRBV12-3 or TRBV12-4, with D perhaps TRBD1 (6 bases). The V gene lost 5 bases and the J gene lost 16 bases, with 17 bases spanning the gap. The CDR3 has 12 amino acids. The CDR3 DNA is TGTGCCAGCAGTCGGACCCAGGGGTTGACGTTTTTT. Amino acid sequence: CASSRTQGLTFF.

There are many counts of this clone. The CDR3 protein is CASSLDNGNSGANVLTF. DNA of the CDR3: TGTGCCAGCAGCTTAGATAACGGGAACTCTGGGGCCAACGTCCTGACTTTC. The chain joins TRBV11-2 to TRBJ2-6, with D perhaps TRBD2 (5 bases). Germline V CDR1 and CDR2: SGHAT, FQNNGV. Trimming took 0 bases from V and 0 from J, leaving 9 bases between them. The CDR3 is made up of 17 amino acids.

V gene TRBV7-9 combines with J gene TRBJ2-2, with TRBD1 matching 9 bases. Germline trimming cut 5 bases from V and 5 bases from J; bases unmatched to any gene: 6. This CDR3 has 15 amino acids. The germline CDR1 and CDR2 sequences are SEHNR and FQNEAQ (reference sequence). The chain's CDR3 is CASSPRTGATGELFF. DNA for the CDR3: TGTGCCAGCAGCCCCAGGACAGGGGCAACCGGGGAGCTGTTTTTT.

This chain joins TRBV29-1 and TRBJ1-2, with TRBD1 identical over 7 bases. The junction had 9 bases not matched to a gene; V was cut back by 4 bases and J by 4 bases. The CDR3 contains 14 residues. Germline V gene data show CDR1 as SQVTM and CDR2 as ANQGSEA. The CDR3: CSVVGTAAPYGYTF. CDR3 bases: TGCAGCGTTGTAGGGACAGCCGCCCCCTATGGCTACACCTTC.

The chain has TRBV5-1 and TRBJ2-2, with 11 bases fitting TRBD1. Trimming at V came to 2 bases and at J to 4 bases, leaving 4 bases not matched to a gene. Germline CDR1 and CDR2: SGHRS and YFSETQ. CDR3 length equals 16 residues. The DNA for the CDR3 is TGCGCCAGCAGCTTTGGGACAGGGGGAGGCACCGGGGAGCTGTTTTTT. This sequence encodes CASSFGTGGGTGELFF.

This chain connects TRBV3-1 (or the pseudogene TRBV3-2) to TRBJ1-4, with D perhaps TRBD1 (6 bases). Germline V gene data show CDR1 as LGHDT and CDR2 as YNNKEL (reference sequence). V gave up 2 bases and J gave up 8 bases, with 15 bases separating them. The CDR3 loop spans 15 amino acids. CDR3 sequence (DNA): TGTGCCAGCAGCCAAATGGGGGGGGCGAGGGAAAAACTGTTTTTT. This encodes CASSQMGGAREKLFF.

This sequence joins TRBV11-2 and TRBJ1-1, with no clear D. V lost 5 bases and J 1 base, leaving 8 bases between the germline ends. This CDR3 region has 13 residues. Germline-derived CDR1 and CDR2 are SGHAT and FQNNGV. The CDR3 DNA reads as TGTGCCAGCAGCACGAACACGAACACTGAAGCTTTCTTT. Its translation: CASSTNTNTEAFF. The full variable domain, its missing parts supplied by reference TRBV11-2 and TRBJ1-1, is EAGVAQSPRYKIIEKRQSVAFWCNPISGHATLYWYQQILGQGPKLLIQFQNNGVVDDSQLPKDRFSAERLKGVDSTLKIQPAKLEDSAVYLCASSTNTNTEAFFGQGTRLTVV.

Here the CDR3 DNA reads TGTGCCAGCAGCCACCGCGGGACAGGAAACTACGAGCAGTACTTC. Translating gives CASSHRGTGNYEQYF. V and J are TRBV3-1 (or the pseudogene TRBV3-2) and TRBJ2-7; TRBD1 matches 8 bases. The CDR3 extends over 15 amino acids. Trimming took 3 bases from V and 3 from J; bases not matched to a gene: 7. Germline CDR1 reads LGHDT; CDR2 reads YNNKEL (reference sequence).

CDR3 protein: CASSLSGTSLYEQYF. CDR3 DNA sequence: TGTGCCAGTAGTCTCAGCGGGACAAGCCTCTACGAGCAGTACTTC. This rearrangement joins TRBV19 to TRBJ2-7; D might be TRBD2 (7 bases). In germline, CDR1 is LNHDA, CDR2 SQIVND (reference sequence). CDR3 length: 15 amino acids. Trimming cost V 5 bases and J 3 bases, with 17 bases left between them.

The chain joins TRBV6-5 to TRBJ1-4; possibly TRBD1 for D (5 bases). V gave up 6 bases and J gave up 8 bases, with 16 bases separating them. Germline lookup yields CDR1 MNHEY and CDR2 SVGAGI. The CDR3 has 14 residues. CDR3 in DNA: TGTGCCAGCAGCCCGATGGGGGGAGGCGAAAAACTGTTTTTT. It is translated as CASSPMGGGEKLFF.

The chain combines TRBV5-4 with TRBJ2-5; 8 positions match TRBD1. Unmatched junction bases numbered 8, after V lost 3 bases and J lost 4 bases. Per germline, CDR1 SGHNT and CDR2 YYREEE (reference sequence). The CDR3 length is 15 residues. The CDR3: CASSSRTGQGETQYF. The CDR3 coding sequence is TGTGCCAGCAGCTCTCGGACAGGGCAGGGAGAGACCCAGTACTTC.